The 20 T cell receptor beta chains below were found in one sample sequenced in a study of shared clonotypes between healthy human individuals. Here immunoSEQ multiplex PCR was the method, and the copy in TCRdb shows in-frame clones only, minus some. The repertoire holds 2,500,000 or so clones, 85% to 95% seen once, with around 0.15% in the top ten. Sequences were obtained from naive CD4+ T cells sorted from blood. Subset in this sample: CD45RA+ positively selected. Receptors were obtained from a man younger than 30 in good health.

CDR3 loop: CASSTLGLAGGYEQFF. DNA for the CDR3: TGTGCCAGCAGCACACTCGGACTAGCGGGAGGGTATGAGCAGTTCTTC. The gene calls are TRBV27 and TRBJ2-1; 15 nucleotides align to TRBD2. J lost 8 bases, V lost 6 bases, and 8 bases had no gene match. Germline assignment: CDR1 MNHEY and CDR2 SMNVEV (reference sequence). The CDR3 runs 16 residues.

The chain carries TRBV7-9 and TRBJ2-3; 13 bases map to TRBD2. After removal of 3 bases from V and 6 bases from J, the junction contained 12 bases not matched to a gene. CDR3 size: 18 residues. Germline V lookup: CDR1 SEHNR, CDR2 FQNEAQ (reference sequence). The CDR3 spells CASSLDLGLAGKGDTQYF. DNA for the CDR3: TGTGCCAGCAGCTTGGACTTGGGACTAGCGGGGAAAGGCGATACGCAGTATTTT.

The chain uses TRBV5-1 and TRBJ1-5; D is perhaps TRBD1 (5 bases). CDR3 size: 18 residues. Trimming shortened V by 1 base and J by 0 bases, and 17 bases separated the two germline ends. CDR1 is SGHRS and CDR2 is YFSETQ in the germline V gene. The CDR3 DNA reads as TGCGCCAGCAGCTTGACTGCCAGGGAGGGTTATAGCAATCAGCCCCAGCATTTT. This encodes CASSLTAREGYSNQPQHF.

The CDR3 region has the DNA TGTGCCAGCAGAGAACCGGGACAGCCCTACGAGCAGTACTTC. Translating gives CASREPGQPYEQYF. The rearrangement uses TRBV6-5 and TRBJ2-7, with 7 bases fitting TRBD1. Germline V lookup: CDR1 MNHEY, CDR2 SVGAGI. This CDR3 has 14 amino acids. V dropped 6 bases and J dropped 2; count of bases not matched to a gene: 7.

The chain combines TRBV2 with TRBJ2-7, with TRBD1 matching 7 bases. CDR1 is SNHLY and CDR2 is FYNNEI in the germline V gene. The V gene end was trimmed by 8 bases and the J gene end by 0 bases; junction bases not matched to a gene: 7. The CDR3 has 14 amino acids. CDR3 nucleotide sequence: TGTGCCAGCGGAAAGGACAGGAGCTCCTACGAGCAGTACTTC. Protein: CASGKDRSSYEQYF.

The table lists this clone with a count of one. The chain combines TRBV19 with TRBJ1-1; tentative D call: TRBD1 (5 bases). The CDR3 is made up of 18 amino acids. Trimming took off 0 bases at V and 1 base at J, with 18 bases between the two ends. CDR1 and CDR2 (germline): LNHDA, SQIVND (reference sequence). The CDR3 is CASSIDPSPGRKNTEAFF. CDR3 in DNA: TGTGCCAGTAGTATAGATCCTTCCCCGGGACGTAAGAACACTGAAGCTTTCTTT.

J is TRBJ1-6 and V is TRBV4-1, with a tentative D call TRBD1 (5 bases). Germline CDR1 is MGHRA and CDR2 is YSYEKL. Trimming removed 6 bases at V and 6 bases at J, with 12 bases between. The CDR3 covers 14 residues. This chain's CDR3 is CASRENRINSPLHF. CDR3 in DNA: TGCGCCAGCAGAGAGAACAGGATTAATTCACCCCTCCACTTT.

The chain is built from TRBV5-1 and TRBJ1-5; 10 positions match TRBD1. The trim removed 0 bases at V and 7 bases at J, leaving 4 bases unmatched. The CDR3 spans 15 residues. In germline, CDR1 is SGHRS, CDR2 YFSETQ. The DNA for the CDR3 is TGCGCCAGCAGCTTGGCCGGGGACAGGGGCCAGCCCCAGCATTTT. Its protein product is CASSLAGDRGQPQHF.

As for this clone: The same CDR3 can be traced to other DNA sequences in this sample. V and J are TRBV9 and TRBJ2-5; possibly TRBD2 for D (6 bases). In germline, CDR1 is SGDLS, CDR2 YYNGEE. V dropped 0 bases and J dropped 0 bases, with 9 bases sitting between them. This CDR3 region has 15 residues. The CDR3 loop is CASSVGAGNQETQYF. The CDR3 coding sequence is TGTGCCAGCAGCGTAGGGGCGGGGAACCAAGAGACCCAGTACTTC. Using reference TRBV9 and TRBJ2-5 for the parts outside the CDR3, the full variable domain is DSGVTQTPKHLITATGQRVTLRCSPRSGDLSVYWYQQSLDQGLQFLIQYYNGEERAKGNILERFSAQQFPDLHSELNLSSLELGDSALYFCASSVGAGNQETQYFGPGTRLLVL.

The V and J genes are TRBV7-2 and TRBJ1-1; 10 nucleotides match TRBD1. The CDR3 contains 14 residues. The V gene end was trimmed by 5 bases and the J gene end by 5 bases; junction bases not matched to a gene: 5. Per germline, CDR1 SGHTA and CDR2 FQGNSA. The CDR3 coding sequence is TGTGCCAGCAGCACGACAGGGGGCAGTACTGAAGCTTTCTTT. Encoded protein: CASSTTGGSTEAFF.

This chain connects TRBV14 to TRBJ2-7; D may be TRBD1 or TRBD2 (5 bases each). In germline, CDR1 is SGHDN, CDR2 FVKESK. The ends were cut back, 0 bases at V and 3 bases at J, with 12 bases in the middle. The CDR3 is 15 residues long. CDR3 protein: CASSQERGRSYEQYF. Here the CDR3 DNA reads TGTGCCAGCAGCCAAGAACGGGGCCGGAGCTACGAGCAGTACTTC.

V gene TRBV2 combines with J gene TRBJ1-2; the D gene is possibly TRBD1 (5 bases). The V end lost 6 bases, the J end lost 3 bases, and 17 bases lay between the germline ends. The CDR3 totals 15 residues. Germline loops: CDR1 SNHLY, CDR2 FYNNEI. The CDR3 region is CASSYKDISYYGYTF. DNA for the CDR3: TGTGCCAGCAGCTATAAGGACATCAGTTACTATGGCTACACCTTC.

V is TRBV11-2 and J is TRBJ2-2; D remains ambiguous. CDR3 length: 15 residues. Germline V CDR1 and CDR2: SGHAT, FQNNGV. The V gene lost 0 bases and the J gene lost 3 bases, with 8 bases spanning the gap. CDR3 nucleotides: TGTGCCAGCAGCTTAGATAGCTCCTACACCGGGGAGCTGTTTTTT. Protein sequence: CASSLDSSYTGELFF.

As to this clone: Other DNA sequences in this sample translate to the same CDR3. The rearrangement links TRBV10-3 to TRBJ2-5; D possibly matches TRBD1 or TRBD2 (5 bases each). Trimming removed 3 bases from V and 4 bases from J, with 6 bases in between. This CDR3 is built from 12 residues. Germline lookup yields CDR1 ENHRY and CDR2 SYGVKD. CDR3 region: CAISDGGETQYF. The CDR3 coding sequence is TGTGCCATCAGTGATGGGGGAGAGACCCAGTACTTC.

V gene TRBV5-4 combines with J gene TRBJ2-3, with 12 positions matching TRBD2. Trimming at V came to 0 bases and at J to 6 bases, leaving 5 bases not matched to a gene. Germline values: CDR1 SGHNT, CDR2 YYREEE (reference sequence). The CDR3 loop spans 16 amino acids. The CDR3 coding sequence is TGTGCCAGCAGCTTGGAGTCTAGCGGGGGGGCGGATACGCAGTATTTT. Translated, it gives CASSLESSGGADTQYF.

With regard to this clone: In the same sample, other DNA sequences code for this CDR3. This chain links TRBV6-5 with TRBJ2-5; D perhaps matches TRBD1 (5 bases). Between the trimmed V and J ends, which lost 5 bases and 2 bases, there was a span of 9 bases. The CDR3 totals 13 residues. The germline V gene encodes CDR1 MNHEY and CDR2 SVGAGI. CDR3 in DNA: TGTGCCAGCAGTCGTGGACATCAAGAGACCCAGTACTTC. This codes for CASSRGHQETQYF.

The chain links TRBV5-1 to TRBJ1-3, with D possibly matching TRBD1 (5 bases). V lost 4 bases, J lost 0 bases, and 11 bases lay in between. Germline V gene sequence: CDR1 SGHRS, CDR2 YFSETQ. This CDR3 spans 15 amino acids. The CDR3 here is CASSIQGGSGNTIYF. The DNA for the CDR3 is TGCGCCAGCAGCATTCAGGGAGGCTCTGGAAACACCATATATTTT.

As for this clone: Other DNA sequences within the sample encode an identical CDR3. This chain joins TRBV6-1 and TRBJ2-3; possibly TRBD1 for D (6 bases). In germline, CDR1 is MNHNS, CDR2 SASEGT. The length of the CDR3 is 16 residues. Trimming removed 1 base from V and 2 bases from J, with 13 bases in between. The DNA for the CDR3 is TGTGCCAGCAGTGAAGGAACAGGGTCGTCCACAGATACGCAGTATTTT. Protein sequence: CASSEGTGSSTDTQYF.

DNA of the CDR3: TGTGCCAGCAGCGTGACTAGCGGGGGGGCTGTGGATACGCAGTATTTT. As protein: CASSVTSGGAVDTQYF. V and J are TRBV5-4 and TRBJ2-3; 14 nucleotides align to TRBD2. The J segment lost 6 bases and the V segment lost 4 bases, leaving 7 bases of the junction unmatched. CDR1 and CDR2 (germline): SGHNT, YYREEE (reference sequence). The CDR3 spans 16 residues.

CDR3 coding DNA: TGTGCCAGCAGGACGCTGCTAGCGGAAGAGACCCAGTACTTC. Its protein product is CASRTLLAEETQYF. This sequence joins TRBV6-1 and TRBJ2-5, with TRBD2 matching over 7 bases. Germline values: CDR1 MNHNS, CDR2 SASEGT. With V trimmed by 6 bases and J by 3 bases, 7 bases remained unmatched. The CDR3 covers 14 residues.